This TCR beta chain was obtained from a study of persistence of HIV-infected CD4 T cells. The study's findings and limits: TCRbeta richness was lower in CMV- and Gag-responding cells than in anti-CD3/anti-CD28-responding cells. Within sorted populations, more oligoclonal TCRs accompanied more oligoclonal proviruses. The rare CMV-responding cells with HIV-1 proviruses were not separately TCR-sequenced.

The immunoSEQ assay was version 4, run in survey mode. The method was immunoSEQ multiplex PCR; TCRdb's version includes in-frame clones alone and lacks a portion of them. The sample contains 25,000 to 35,000 clones, around four fifths of which appear only once. V shed 0 bases and J 3 bases; nucleotides not matched to a gene: 10. This CDR3 region has 18 residues. Germline lookup yields CDR1 SGHRS and CDR2 YFSETQ. Lysates of CMV-infected fibroblasts at 8 to 10 ug/mL stimulated these cells. CD40L-negative CD69-negative CD45RO-high memory CD4+ T cells were sorted as populations depleted of antigen-responding cells. In this sample, this clone turned up once. Its target is not known.

The clonotype was recovered from an adult woman with HIV who was CMV-seropositive. The material sequenced was CD4+ T cells sorted from PBMCs after roughly 18-hour stimulation, taken from a patient who received antiretroviral therapy. This chain uses TRBV5-1 with TRBJ2-3, with 10 bases aligning to TRBD2. The CDR3 here is CASSLGPPGSGGTDTQYF. Here the CDR3 DNA reads TGCGCCAGCAGCTTGGGCCCCCCGGGTAGCGGGGGGACAGATACGCAGTATTTT.